A single sample is the source of the 16 T cell receptor beta chains below, sequenced in a study of graft-versus-host responses after intestinal transplantation. The repertoire was sequenced with immunoSEQ multiplex PCR; TCRdb's copy has only in-frame clones and lacks some. This sample carries around 97,000 clones, 91% of them seen once, and the ten largest clones take approximately 0.17%. The antigens for these receptors are not known. The sequences come from unstimulated CD4+ T cells sorted from spleen or lymph node cells, collected before transplant. The receptors come from a human donor who was the organ donor for an intestinal transplant.

The chain links TRBV5-1 to TRBJ2-5, with TRBD1 as a possible D gene (5 bases). Looked up from germline, CDR1 is SGHRS and CDR2 is YFSETQ. Trimming removed 0 bases from V and 7 bases from J, with 10 bases in between. This CDR3 spans 13 amino acids. CDR3 in amino acids: CASSLAGHGTQYF. CDR3 bases: TGCGCCAGCAGCTTGGCAGGGCATGGGACCCAGTACTTC.

The genes are TRBV19 and TRBJ1-2; the D gene is possibly TRBD1 (5 bases). Germline V gene data show CDR1 as LNHDA and CDR2 as SQIVND (reference sequence). This CDR3 has 12 residues. V was shortened by 4 bases and J by 3 bases, with 6 bases between the two germline ends. The CDR3 spells CASSRTHYGYTF. The CDR3 nucleotides read TGTGCCAGTAGTAGGACACACTATGGCTACACCTTC.

The J gene is TRBJ2-5, the V gene TRBV9, with 13 bases identical to TRBD2. The CDR3 contains 16 residues. Losses at the gene ends were 4 bases for V and 1 base for J; bases not matched to a gene: 4. Germline V gene data show CDR1 as SGDLS and CDR2 as YYNGEE. The CDR3 region has the DNA TGTGCCAGCAGCACCCGGACTAGCGGGGGCCAAGAGACCCAGTACTTC. Residues: CASSTRTSGGQETQYF.

CDR3 sequence: CASTSSGTTYNEQFF. The DNA for the CDR3 is TGTGCCAGCACATCCTCCGGGACTACTTACAATGAGCAGTTCTTC. The chain has TRBV25-1 and TRBJ2-1; 7 positions agree with TRBD2. CDR1 and CDR2 from the germline V gene are MGHDK and SYGVNS. The CDR3 is made up of 15 amino acids. V lost 7 bases, J lost 4 bases, and 10 bases stayed unmatched.

This rearrangement joins TRBV7-2 to TRBJ2-7, with D possibly being TRBD2 (6 bases). V was trimmed by 5 bases and J by 7 bases, leaving 18 bases between them. The CDR3 runs to 14 residues. Germline V gene lookup returns CDR1 SGHTA and CDR2 FQGNSA. CDR3 region: CASSLGGSRFEQYF. CDR3 DNA sequence: TGTGCCAGCAGCCTCGGGGGTAGTCGCTTTGAGCAGTACTTC.

Only a few counts were recorded for this clone. The gene calls are TRBV5-1 and TRBJ2-7; TRBD1 matches at 7 bases. Germline V gives CDR1 SGHRS, CDR2 YFSETQ. There are 13 residues in the CDR3. The V segment lost 2 bases and the J segment 3 bases; nucleotides outside the gene matches: 2. The CDR3 loop reads CASSFGTDYEQYF. The CDR3, as DNA: TGCGCCAGCAGCTTCGGGACAGACTACGAGCAGTACTTC. The full variable domain, in which reference TRBV5-1 and TRBJ2-7 provide the parts outside the CDR3, is KAGVTQTPRYLIKTRGQQVTLSCSPISGHRSVSWYQQTPGQGLQFLFEYFSETQRNKGNFPGRFSGRQFSNSRSEMNVSTLELGDSALYLCASSFGTDYEQYFGPGTRLTVT.

The chain links TRBV4-1 to TRBJ2-5; TRBD2 matches 8 bases. The CDR3 covers 17 residues. Germline-derived CDR1 and CDR2 are MGHRA and YSYEKL. Trimming took 1 base from V and 3 from J; bases not matched to a gene: 10. DNA for the CDR3: TGCGCCAGCAGCCAAGGCGGGAGCGGGGGACCTAAAGAGACCCAGTACTTC. Translated: CASSQGGSGGPKETQYF.

V usage is TRBV5-8 and J usage is TRBJ2-1, with a possible D match to TRBD1 (6 bases). V was trimmed by 4 bases and J by 2 bases, leaving 13 bases between them. Germline CDR1 is SGHTS and CDR2 is YDEGEE. This CDR3 comprises 15 residues. CDR3 residues: CASSKGQPTYNEQFF. In DNA, the CDR3 is TGTGCCAGCAGCAAAGGACAGCCTACCTACAATGAGCAGTTCTTC.

Remarks on this clone: Other DNA sequences within the sample encode an identical CDR3. This chain links TRBV19 with TRBJ2-2, with TRBD1 matching over 10 bases. The germline CDR1 and CDR2 sequences are LNHDA and SQIVND (reference sequence). This CDR3 has 13 amino acids. V trimming: 9 bases; J trimming: 6 bases; junction bases outside the gene matches: 4. CDR3 in amino acids: CASRDRGAGELFF. For the CDR3, the DNA is TGTGCCAGCCGGGACAGGGGCGCCGGGGAGCTGTTTTTT.

CDR3 loop: CASSLALGEQYF. The CDR3 region has the DNA TGCGCCAGCAGCTTGGCCCTCGGGGAGCAGTACTTC. V usage is TRBV5-1 and J usage is TRBJ2-7; unclear D gene. CDR1 and CDR2 (germline): SGHRS, YFSETQ. The CDR3 totals 12 residues. The V end lost 0 bases, the J end lost 7 bases, and 8 bases lay between the germline ends.

The chain uses TRBV19 and TRBJ1-4; no firm D call. Trimming shortened V by 2 bases and J by 10 bases, and 11 bases separated the two germline ends. CDR3 length equals 13 residues. Germline assignment: CDR1 LNHDA and CDR2 SQIVND (reference sequence). The CDR3 sequence is CASSISPTGKLFF. In nucleotides, the CDR3 is TGTGCCAGTAGTATATCTCCTACGGGAAAACTGTTTTTT. Based on the CDR3 plus reference TRBV19 and TRBJ1-4, the full variable domain is DGGITQSPKYLFRKEGQNVTLSCEQNLNHDAMYWYRQDPGQGLRLIYYSQIVNDFQKGDIAEGYSVSREKKESFPLTVTSAQKNPTAFYLCASSISPTGKLFFGSGTQLSVL.

The chain has TRBV10-2 and TRBJ2-5, with 9 bases that match TRBD2. V was clipped by 2 bases and J by 4 bases; unmatched bases: 5. The CDR3 is made up of 15 amino acids. Germline CDR1 WSHSY, CDR2 SAAADI. The CDR3 is CASSEAGGIRETQYF. The CDR3 DNA sequence: TGCGCCAGCAGTGAGGCGGGGGGGATAAGAGAGACCCAGTACTTC.

The chain has TRBV5-6 and TRBJ1-2; possibly TRBD1 for D (5 bases). V was shortened by 3 bases and J by 4 bases, with 13 bases between the two germline ends. This CDR3 has 14 amino acids. Germline CDR1 SGHDT, CDR2 YYEEEE. In DNA, the CDR3 is TGTGCCAGCAGCTCCCAGGGAATCCTCTATGGCTACACCTTC. Amino acids: CASSSQGILYGYTF.

This clone was recorded only once. The chain is built from TRBV19 and TRBJ2-3, with TRBD1 identical over 7 bases. Germline lookup yields CDR1 LNHDA and CDR2 SQIVND (reference sequence). V lost 3 bases and J lost 2; bases outside the gene matches: 5. The CDR3 totals 15 residues. This CDR3 reads CASSIRDRVTDTQYF. CDR3 DNA sequence: TGTGCCAGTAGTATCCGAGACAGGGTCACAGATACGCAGTATTTT. Using reference TRBV19 and TRBJ2-3 for the parts outside the CDR3, the full variable domain is DGGITQSPKYLFRKEGQNVTLSCEQNLNHDAMYWYRQDPGQGLRLIYYSQIVNDFQKGDIAEGYSVSREKKESFPLTVTSAQKNPTAFYLCASSIRDRVTDTQYFGPGTRLTVL.

V is TRBV6-6 and J is TRBJ2-5, with 10 positions matching TRBD2. This CDR3 is 15 amino acids long. Germline CDR1 MNHNY, CDR2 SVGAGI (reference sequence). V shed 6 bases, J shed 6 bases, and the junction held 10 bases outside the gene matches. The CDR3 bases are TGTGCCAGCAGCCCACCGGGACTAGCGTTTCAGACCCAGTACTTC. Residues: CASSPPGLAFQTQYF.

The CDR3 here is CASSQGVALAGSTYF. The CDR3 nucleotides read TGTGCCAGCAGCCAAGGGGTCGCGCTAGCGGGGTCGACGTACTTC. The chain links TRBV4-2 to TRBJ2-7; TRBD2 aligns across 9 bases. From germline, CDR1 is LGHNA and CDR2 YNFKEQ. The CDR3 covers 15 residues. Trimming removed 1 base from V and 12 bases from J; junction bases left unmatched: 13.